This T cell receptor (beta chain) derives from a study of blood T cell repertoires in COVID-19. Method: immunoSEQ multiplex PCR; TCRdb's copy keeps in-frame clones and lacks some. Here the sample spans roughly 380,000 clones, approximately 77% being singletons. V was shortened by 7 bases and J by 3 bases, with 16 bases between the two germline ends. This CDR3 has 13 amino acids. Germline CDR1 reads SQVTM; CDR2 reads ANQGSEA. Source material: peripheral blood. The V gene is TRBV29-1, the J gene TRBJ2-7; D unresolved. The receptor's source is a human donor with acute or convalescent COVID-19. The donor label of this sample is uncertain. The CDR3 nucleotides read TGCAGCGCCCTCCTAGAGACGGGCTACGAGCAGTACTTC. Protein: CSALLETGYEQYF.